The clone carrying this T cell receptor beta chain has only one observation. In germline, CDR1 is KGHSH, CDR2 LQKENI. Losses at the gene ends were 0 bases for V and 0 bases for J; bases not matched to a gene: 1. This CDR3 is 15 amino acids long. The record originates from a study of blood T cell repertoires in COVID-19. About the research overall: PBMCs, B-cell-depleted T cells, or T cells provided the cDNA or gDNA that made up the material.

The table came from immunoSEQ multiplex PCR; TCRdb's copy has only in-frame clones and leaves some out. The table includes about 140,000 clones, around 90% detected once. The receptor was derived from a human donor with COVID-19, enrolled during active disease. The donor label of this sample is uncertain. The gene calls are TRBV18 and TRBJ2-7; 8 positions agree with TRBD2. The sequencing sample was made of peripheral blood. In DNA form, the CDR3 reads TGTGCCAGCTCACCACCGAGCGGGAGCTCCTACGAGCAGTACTTC. It codes for CASSPPSGSSYEQYF.